This T cell receptor (beta chain) is drawn from a study of beta chain features in type 1 diabetes. Overall study results and limits: TCRB repertoires of naive, central memory and Treg cells appeared more similar among patients than among healthy donors. Any HLA-type effect on TCRB rearrangement remained unresolved here.

This clone has just a few counts. Its antigen is not identified. Since all of the isolated RNA was reverse transcribed, expressed TCRB transcripts were what got sequenced. Assay: immunoSEQ multiplex PCR; the TCRdb copy retains only in-frame clones and omits some. The table has about 930,000 clones, about a sixth seen once. There was one heparinised blood draw per donor, averaging around 100 mL. Purity (above 95%) was reached by all sorted populations. V was pared by 3 bases and J by 9 bases, with 12 bases between. The CDR3 contains 13 residues. Germline CDR1 reads KGHSH; CDR2 reads LQKENI. Input material: naive CD4+ T cells from blood. This TCR derives from a woman aged 18-30 years in good health. The chain carries TRBV18 and TRBJ2-1; D is unclear. The CDR3 here is CASSPVPASEQFF. The CDR3, as DNA: TGTGCCAGCTCACCCGTCCCGGCGAGTGAGCAGTTCTTC.